Included here is one T cell receptor beta chain sequence, with context. This clone was seen only once. Its antigen is unknown. There are no base qualities to consult, and no much larger clone falls within one base. Samples from volunteer blood donors who had recovered from COVID-19 were contributed by a second Seattle source. Whole blood was collected in K2EDTA tubes by collaborating institutions according to the institutions' own protocols. Collaborator samples were shipped for TCRbeta analysis as frozen whole blood, isolated PBMCs, or DNA extracted from either sample type. This sample stems from a study of blood T cell repertoires in COVID-19 (dated by TCRdb to 2020 to 2022). Describing the broader study: The collaborator samples originated in the United States, Italy and Spain and spanned the acute and convalescent phases of COVID-19. The material from the prospective study consisted of cDNA or gDNA derived from T cells, B-cell-depleted T cells, or PBMCs. Deeply sampled blood TCRbeta repertoires from subjects exposed to, actively infected with, or recovered from COVID-19 were included in the dataset. A freely available public database, intended as a resource for researchers studying the immune response to SARS-CoV-2, is where the repertoires were released. The samples were drawn from the first 160 participants of the ongoing ImmuneRACE study and from 1,254 subjects provided by 6 global collaborators. Nearly every sample came with metadata listing a de-identified subject ID, COVID-19 status, age in years and sex. Where available, HLA class I and class II types were taken from metadata supplied by the sample provider and were not determined by assay-based typing. General findings and caveats noted by the study authors: The amount of clinical and demographic metadata varied by source and participant and was provided uncurated.

From the germline V gene, CDR1 is SGHDT and CDR2 is YYEEEE. V ends up 2 bases short and J 7 bases short, with an unmatched junction base count of 4. Including the terminal cysteine and phenylalanine, the CDR3 comprises 14 residues. Just CDR3 DNA is preserved here, 42 bases in frame from base 1. The immunoSEQ Assay, a bias-controlled multiplex PCR, was used to amplify TCRbeta CDR3 regions from genomic DNA. In the paper's pipeline: The number of nucleated cells in each sample was estimated by amplification of reference gene primers within the assay. To quantify the absolute abundance of each unique TCRbeta CDR3 rearrangement, sequence reads were collapsed and filtered. For each sample, productive Simpson clonality was calculated as the square root of Simpson's diversity index over productive rearrangements. TCRdb mirrors the immuneACCESS table, restricted to in-frame sequences. Some clones are absent from its copies; in checked studies, under half trace to an unresolved V gene, and the reason for the others is unknown. That table gives V, J and clone size, and the DNA gave D and trimming. Present in this sample are about 92,000 clones, around 80% of which were seen just once. The top ten clones comprise approximately 8.7% of the sample.

The sequence is built from TRBV5-6 and TRBJ2-2, with 8 central nucleotides matching TRBD1. The sample consisted of peripheral blood. This clonotype was obtained from a man aged 45-60 years who had recovered from COVID-19. Read as DNA, the sequence is TGTGCCAGCAGCTTCACAGGGGGTCACGGGGAGCTGTTTTTT. It encodes CASSFTGGHGELFF.